Following are 8 T cell receptor beta chains from one sample sequenced in a study of T cells in Graves' hyperthyroidism and ophthalmopathy. It was RNA transcripts that yielded the amplified TCR beta CDR3 regions. TCR CDR3 underwent first-round RT-PCR with the HTBI primer set. MiXCR, run by TCRdb on the multiplex PCR reads, gives a single entry per CDR3 protein. The sample lists some 210,000 distinct CDR3 sequences, 15% to 20% occurring once. Specimen: blood. Receptors were obtained from a man between 50 and 59 years old with Graves' hyperthyroidism.

This clonotype appeared many times. The rearrangement links TRBV28 to TRBJ1-2; tentatively, D is TRBD1 (5 bases). V gave up 6 bases and J gave up 5 bases, with 16 bases separating them. Germline CDR1 is MDHEN and CDR2 is SYDVKM. CDR3 size: 14 residues. The CDR3, as DNA: TGTGCCAGCAGACTACCGGGGGGAATTTATGGCTACACCTTC. Residues: CASRLPGGIYGYTF.

The sample holds a few counts of this clonotype. V and J are TRBV7-9 and TRBJ1-5, with 7 bases identical to TRBD1. CDR3 length equals 17 residues. Germline V lookup: CDR1 SEHNR, CDR2 FQNEAQ (reference sequence). V was clipped by 3 bases and J by 7 bases; unmatched bases: 15. CDR3 in DNA: TGTGCCAGCAGCTTGGACCCGGGGAGGGGGCTCGGGCAGCCCCAGCATTTT. Translation gives CASSLDPGRGLGQPQHF.

The V gene is TRBV6-2 or TRBV6-3, the J gene TRBJ2-4, with 7 bases identical to TRBD2. The CDR3 sequence is 14 residues long. Germline trimming cut 6 bases from V and 0 bases from J; bases unmatched to any gene: 2. From germline, CDR1 is MNHEY and CDR2 SVGEGT. CDR3 protein: CASRAGPAKNIQYF. CDR3 sequence (DNA): TGTGCCAGCAGAGCGGGGCCAGCCAAAAACATTCAGTACTTC.

Only a few counts were recorded for this clonotype. This sequence joins TRBV28 and TRBJ2-7, with 8 bases identical to TRBD2. Germline CDR1 reads MDHEN; CDR2 reads SYDVKM. The CDR3 has 13 amino acids. The V and J ends lost 7 bases and 2 bases, in that order; junction bases with no gene match: 4. As DNA, the CDR3 is TGTGCCAGCACTGGAGCGGGAGCCTACGAGCAGTACTTC. Encoded protein: CASTGAGAYEQYF.

This clonotype has just a few counts. This chain joins TRBV7-9 and TRBJ2-1; 15 nucleotides agree with TRBD2. The V gene's germline CDR1 is SEHNR and CDR2 FQNEAQ (reference sequence). J gave up 5 bases and V 4 bases, and 6 bases lay outside the gene matches. The CDR3 has 17 amino acids. CDR3 region: CASSSRTSGRGNNEQFF. The CDR3 nucleotides are TGTGCCAGCAGCTCCCGGACTAGCGGGAGGGGCAACAATGAGCAGTTCTTC. Together with reference TRBV7-9 and TRBJ2-1, the CDR3 gives the full variable domain: DTGVSQNPRHKITKRGQNVTFRCDPISEHNRLYWYRQTLGQGPEFLTYFQNEAQLEKSRLLSDRFSAERPKGSFSTLEIQRTEQGDSAMYLCASSSRTSGRGNNEQFFGPGTRLTVL.

This chain links TRBV29-1 with TRBJ2-7, with 11 bases identical to TRBD1. The CDR3 extends over 15 amino acids. V lost 1 base, J lost 3 bases, and 5 bases stayed unmatched. Germline values: CDR1 SQVTM, CDR2 ANQGSEA. The CDR3: CSVEGPGQGDYEQYF. Here the CDR3 DNA reads TGCAGCGTTGAAGGACCGGGACAGGGGGACTACGAGCAGTACTTC.

The sample holds a few counts of this clonotype. The chain combines TRBV6-1 with TRBJ1-3; D ambiguous. Germline V gene sequence: CDR1 MNHNS, CDR2 SASEGT. The CDR3 has 14 residues. The V and J ends lost 10 bases and 1 base respectively, with 14 bases between them. CDR3: CATRAVPSGNTIYF. In DNA, the CDR3 is TGTGCCACCAGAGCAGTTCCATCTGGAAACACCATATATTTT.

This clonotype was counted between two and nine times. This chain connects TRBV10-1 to TRBJ2-6; 9 bases match TRBD2. Per the germline V gene, CDR1 is WNHNN and CDR2 is SYGVQD (reference sequence). The V and J ends lost 6 bases and 0 bases, in that order; junction bases with no gene match: 3. The CDR3 covers 16 residues. CDR3: CASSLAGDSGANVLTF. The DNA of the CDR3 is TGCGCCAGCAGCTTAGCGGGGGACTCTGGGGCCAACGTCCTGACTTTC.